These T cell receptor beta chains were read from a single sample in a study of CD8 T cell repertoires and HIV-1 epitope variants. Sequenced by immunoSEQ multiplex PCR; TCRdb stores in-frame clones only, minus some. Here the sample spans several thousand clones, about three fifths being singletons. These TCRs are of unknown antigen specificity. Sequenced input: cultured CD8+ T cells derived from PBMCs. The source of these receptors is a male donor with HIV. CDR3s include the opening cysteine and the closing phenylalanine or tryptophan. Fields, in order: J gene, D gene, clone size, V gene, CDR3 DNA, CDR3 protein. A D gene is named only where the DNA matches it firmly. Clone size is shown for a subset of rows, as once, few, many or a class of expanded clone.

TRBJ2-2 | NA | few | TRBV5-4 | TGTGCCAGCAGTAAGGGAACCGGGGAGCTGTTTTTT | CASSKGTGELFF
TRBJ2-1 | NA | NA | TRBV7-2 | TGTGCCAGCAGCTTAGTCGGTAGCTCCTACAATGAGCAGTTCTTC | CASSLVGSSYNEQFF
TRBJ1-3 | NA | NA | TRBV5-1 | TGCGCCAGCAGCCGAGGAAACACCATATATTTT | CASSRGNTIYF
TRBJ2-7 | NA | once | TRBV19 | TGTGCCAGTAGTGAGGTCACCTCCTACGAGCAGTACTTC | CASSEVTSYEQYF
TRBJ2-3 | NA | NA | TRBV4-2 | TGTGCCAGCAGCCAAGGAAGGAGTCTGGGGAAGAGCACAGATACGCAGTATTTT | CASSQGRSLGKSTDTQYF
TRBJ1-5 | NA | few | TRBV7-6 | TGTGCCAGCAGCTTCGGCAATCAGCCCCAGCATTTT | CASSFGNQPQHF
TRBJ2-7 | NA | few | TRBV28 | TGTGCCAGCAGTTCAGACTCCTACGAGCAGTACTTC | CASSSDSYEQYF
TRBJ1-4 | NA | NA | TRBV28 | TGTGCCAGCAGTTTCCAGGGGTCAGTAAATGAAAAACTGTTTTTT | CASSFQGSVNEKLFF
TRBJ2-5 | NA | once | TRBV5-1 | TGCGCCAGCAGCTTGGACTGGACTCCCAAGGGCCAAGAGACCCAGTACTTC | CASSLDWTPKGQETQYF
TRBJ1-5 | NA | NA | TRBV7-2 | TGTGCCAGCAGCCAGGAGGGCTATAGCAATCAGCCCCAGCATTTT | CASSQEGYSNQPQHF
TRBJ2-1 | NA | NA | TRBV6-5 | TGTGCCAGCAGCTCCCCCCCCCACAATGAGCAGTTCTTC | CASSSPPHNEQFF
TRBJ2-1 | NA | NA | TRBV18 | TGTGCCAGCTCACCGGGGCAGAGCTCCTACAATGAGCAGTTCTTC | CASSPGQSSYNEQFF
TRBJ1-1 | NA | NA | TRBV28 | TGTGCCAGCAGCACCAGACTGAACACTGAAGCTTTCTTT | CASSTRLNTEAFF
TRBJ2-7 | NA | NA | TRBV5-6 | TGTGCCAGCAGCTGGTCCGAAAATATGGTGTACGAGCAGTACTTC | CASSWSENMVYEQYF
TRBJ2-3 | NA | NA | TRBV28 | TGTGGGTCTCGAACGGGGCAACGAAGCACAGATACGCAGTATTTT | CGSRTGQRSTDTQYF
TRBJ2-5 | NA | NA | TRBV7-7 | TGTGCCAGCAGCCAGGGGGGGGCTGTACAAGAGACCCAGTACTTC | CASSQGGAVQETQYF
TRBJ1-1 | NA | NA | TRBV9 | TGTGCCAGCAGCGTAGGACAGCCGAACACTGAAGCTTTCTTT | CASSVGQPNTEAFF
TRBJ2-1 | TRBD2 | NA | TRBV14 | TGTGCCAGCAGCCAGACTAGCGACAATGAGCAGTTCTTC | CASSQTSDNEQFF
TRBJ1-1 | NA | NA | TRBV4-1 | TGCGCCAGCAGCCAAGAGGGCAGGGGAGACACTGAAGCTTTCTTT | CASSQEGRGDTEAFF
TRBJ2-3 | NA | NA | TRBV7-9 | TGTGCCAGCACGGGACTGGCTGGTGGGGCAGATACGCAGTATTTT | CASTGLAGGADTQYF
TRBJ2-1 | NA | NA | TRBV21-1 | TGTGCCAGCCCGAAGGGCAAAGGAGGGGCATTTGGCGATGAGCAGTTCTTC | CASPKGKGGAFGDEQFF
TRBJ2-3 | NA | NA | TRBV7-9 | TGTGCCAGCAGCTTAGCTACTTCTGGGGGAAACACAGATACGCAGTATTTT | CASSLATSGGNTDTQYF
TRBJ2-2 | NA | NA | TRBV7-9 | TGTGCCAGCAGCCCAGCAGAAGCGAACACCGGGGAGCTGTTTTTT | CASSPAEANTGELFF
TRBJ2-7 | TRBD1 | NA | TRBV5-8 | TGTGCCAGCAGCTCCCACAGGGGGCCCGAGCAGTACTTC | CASSSHRGPEQYF
TRBJ1-1 | TRBD1 | NA | TRBV6-1 | TGTGCCAGCAGCCAGGACAGGTACACTGAAGCTTTCTTT | CASSQDRYTEAFF
TRBJ2-3 | NA | once | TRBV11-2 | TGTGCCAGCGGCTTATCCCCAGGGAATACGCAGTATTTT | CASGLSPGNTQYF
TRBJ1-1 | TRBD1 | few | TRBV9 | TGTGCCAGCAGCGTAGGGGACAGGGGCTTGAACACTGAAGCTTTCTTT | CASSVGDRGLNTEAFF
TRBJ2-3 | NA | NA | TRBV11-2 | TGTGCCAGCAGCTTAGTTCTGCGCCGCACAGATACGCAGTATTTT | CASSLVLRRTDTQYF
TRBJ2-7 | NA | NA | TRBV7-2 | TGTGCCAGCAGCTTAGCACAGGAATCCCTCGGCGAGCAGTACTTC | CASSLAQESLGEQYF
TRBJ1-1 | NA | few | TRBV30 | TGTGCCTGGAGCACAAGCTGGGGCACTGAAGCTTTCTTT | CAWSTSWGTEAFF
TRBJ1-5 | NA | NA | TRBV28 | TGTGCCAGCAGTTCCTCGACTATGATCGATCAGCCCCAGCATTTT | CASSSSTMIDQPQHF
TRBJ2-1 | NA | NA | TRBV28 | TGTGCCAGCAGTCTAGGATACAATGAGCAGTTCTTC | CASSLGYNEQFF
TRBJ2-3 | NA | NA | TRBV6-5 | TGTGCCAGCAGTTACTCGACAGAGGGAGATACGCAGTATTTT | CASSYSTEGDTQYF
TRBJ2-1 | TRBD2 | once | TRBV4-2 | TGTGCCAGCAGCCAAGTGATTCTAACGACTAGCGGGGTAAACAATGAGCAGTTCTTC | CASSQVILTTSGVNNEQFF
TRBJ2-1 | TRBD1 | NA | TRBV6-6 | TGTGCCAGCAGTCGACAGGGAGAAATCAATGAGCAGTTCTTC | CASSRQGEINEQFF